This T cell receptor (beta chain) was captured in a study of CD8 T cells in Susac syndrome. Random hexamers primed reverse transcription of about 0.45 to 1 ug RNA. Amplification of TCR beta CDR3 was carried out by immunoSEQ multiplex PCR, which covered 54 Vbeta and 13 Jbeta segments. MiXCR, run by TCRdb on the immunoSEQ multiplex PCR reads, gives a single entry per CDR3 protein. This sample has about 440,000 distinct CDR3 sequences, with 75% to 90% found just once. This clonotype has a handful of counts. TCR beta sequences were obtained from blood CD8+ and CD4+ T cells. The multiple sclerosis controls were treatment-naive patients affected by stable or active relapsing-remitting disease. FACS enriched CD8+ TEMRA cells, while bulk CD8+ and CD4+ were negatively isolated. The ends were cut back, 5 bases at V and 4 bases at J, with 11 bases in the middle. The CDR3 sequence is 14 residues long. The germline V gene has CDR1 MNHEY and CDR2 SMNVEV (reference sequence).

The gene calls are TRBV27 and TRBJ2-2, with D possibly matching TRBD2 (5 bases). The sequence was collected from a human donor with multiple sclerosis. Sequencing was carried out using CD8+ T cells from PBMCs. The CDR3 DNA reads TGTGCCAGCAGTCTAAGACTATTCACCGGGGAGCTGTTTTTT. Encoded protein: CASSLRLFTGELFF.